The TCR beta chain under discussion was sequenced for a study of T cell repertoires in cytomegalovirus infection. Study-wide context: In public TCR beta signatures, there were indications of both CMV infection and matching HLA type. General observations from the study: The ex vivo response showed dominance by HLA-C-restricted CMV-specific TCR beta clonotypes. Of the TCR beta families, the public ones yielded a cumulative frequency that identified carriers of CMV plus the relevant HLA.

V was cut by 8 bases and J by 0 bases, with 10 bases left in between. Per the germline V gene, CDR1 is DFQATT and CDR2 is SNEGSKA (reference sequence). The CDR3 loop spans 13 amino acids. As regards this clonotype: Its antigen is unknown.

TCRdb used MiXCR to reprocess the reads, holding one entry per CDR3 protein. The data contain 310,000 or so distinct CDR3 sequences, 15% to 20% of them singletons. Input material: PBMCs. The chain is built from TRBV20-1 and TRBJ1-4, with D possibly TRBD1 on 6 matching bases. This clonotype was obtained from a human donor in good health (CMV status not recorded). Some clones in this sample may be carry-over from other donors' samples. CDR3 in DNA: TGCAGTACGGAGGGGGCAACTAATGAAAAACTGTTTTTT. Translated, it gives CSTEGATNEKLFF.